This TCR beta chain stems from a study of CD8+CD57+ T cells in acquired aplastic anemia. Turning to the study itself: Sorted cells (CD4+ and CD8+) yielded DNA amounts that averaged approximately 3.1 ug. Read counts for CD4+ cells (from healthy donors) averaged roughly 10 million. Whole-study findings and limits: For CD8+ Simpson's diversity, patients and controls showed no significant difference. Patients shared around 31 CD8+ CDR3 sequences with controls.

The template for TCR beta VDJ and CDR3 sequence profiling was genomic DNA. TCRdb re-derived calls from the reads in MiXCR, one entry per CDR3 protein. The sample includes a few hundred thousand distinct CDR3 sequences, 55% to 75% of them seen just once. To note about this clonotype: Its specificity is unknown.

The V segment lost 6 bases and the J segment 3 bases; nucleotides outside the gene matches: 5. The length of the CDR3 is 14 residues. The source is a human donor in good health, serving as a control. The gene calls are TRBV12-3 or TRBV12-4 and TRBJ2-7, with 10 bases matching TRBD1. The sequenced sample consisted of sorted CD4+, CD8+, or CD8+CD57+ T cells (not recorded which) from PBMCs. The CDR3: CASRTGTGDYEQYF. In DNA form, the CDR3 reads TGTGCCAGCAGGACCGGGACAGGGGACTACGAGCAGTACTTC.